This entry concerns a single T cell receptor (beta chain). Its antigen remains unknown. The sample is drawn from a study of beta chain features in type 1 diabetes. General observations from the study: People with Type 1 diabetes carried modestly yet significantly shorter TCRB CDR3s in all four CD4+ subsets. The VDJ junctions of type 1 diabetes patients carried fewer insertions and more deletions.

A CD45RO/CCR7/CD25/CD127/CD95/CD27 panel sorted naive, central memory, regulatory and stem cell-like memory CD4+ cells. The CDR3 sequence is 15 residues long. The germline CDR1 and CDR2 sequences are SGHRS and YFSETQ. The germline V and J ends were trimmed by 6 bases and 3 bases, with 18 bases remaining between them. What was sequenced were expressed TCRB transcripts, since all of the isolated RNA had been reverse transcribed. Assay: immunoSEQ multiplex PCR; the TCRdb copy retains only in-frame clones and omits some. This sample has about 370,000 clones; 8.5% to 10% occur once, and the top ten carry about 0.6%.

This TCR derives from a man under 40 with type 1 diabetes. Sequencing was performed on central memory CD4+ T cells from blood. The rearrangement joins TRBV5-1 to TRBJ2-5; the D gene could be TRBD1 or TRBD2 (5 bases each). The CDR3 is CASTRRGGAEETQYF. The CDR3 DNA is TGCGCCAGCACCCGCCGTGGGGGAGCTGAAGAGACCCAGTACTTC. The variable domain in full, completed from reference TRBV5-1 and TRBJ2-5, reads KAGVTQTPRYLIKTRGQQVTLSCSPISGHRSVSWYQQTPGQGLQFLFEYFSETQRNKGNFPGRFSGRQFSNSRSEMNVSTLELGDSALYLCASTRRGGAEETQYFGPGTRLLVL.